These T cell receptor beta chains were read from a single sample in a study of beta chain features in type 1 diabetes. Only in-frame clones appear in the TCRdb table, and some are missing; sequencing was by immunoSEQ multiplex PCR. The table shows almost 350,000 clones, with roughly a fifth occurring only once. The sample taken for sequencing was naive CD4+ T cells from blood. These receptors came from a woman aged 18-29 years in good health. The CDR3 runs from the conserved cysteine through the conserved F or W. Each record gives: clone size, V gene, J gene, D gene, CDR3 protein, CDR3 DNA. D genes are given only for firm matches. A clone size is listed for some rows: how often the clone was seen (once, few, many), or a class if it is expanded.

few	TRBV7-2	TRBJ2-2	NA	CASSDSATRIGGELFF	TGTGCCAGCAGCGATAGCGCGACTCGGATCGGCGGGGAGCTGTTTTTT
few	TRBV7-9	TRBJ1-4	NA	CASSVGVSGEKLFF	TGTGCCAGCAGCGTAGGAGTCTCCGGGGAAAAACTGTTTTTT
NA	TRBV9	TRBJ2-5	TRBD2	CASAREGGETQYF	TGTGCCAGCGCCCGGGAGGGTGGAGAGACCCAGTACTTC
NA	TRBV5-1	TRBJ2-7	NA	CASSLTDQDEQYF	TGCGCCAGCAGCTTAACGGATCAGGACGAGCAGTACTTC
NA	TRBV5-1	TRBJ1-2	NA	CASSLEGPPGGYTF	TGCGCCAGCAGCTTGGAGGGTCCCCCGGGGGGCTACACCTTC
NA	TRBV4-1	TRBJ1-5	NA	CASSPFRGGGSNQPQHF	TGCGCCAGCAGCCCTTTTAGGGGGGGAGGTAGCAATCAGCCCCAGCATTTT
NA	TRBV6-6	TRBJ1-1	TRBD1	CASSYGYRGSDTEAFF	TGTGCCAGCAGTTACGGTTACAGGGGAAGCGACACTGAAGCTTTCTTT
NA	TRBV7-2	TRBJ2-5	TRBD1	CASSPPRTGGVETQYF	TGTGCCAGCAGCCCCCCCCGGACAGGGGGCGTAGAGACCCAGTACTTC
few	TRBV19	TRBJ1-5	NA	CASSVWEQPQHF	TGTGCCAGTAGTGTCTGGGAGCAGCCCCAGCATTTT
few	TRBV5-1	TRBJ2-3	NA	CASSLEGADTQYF	TGCGCCAGCAGCTTGGAAGGAGCAGATACGCAGTATTTT
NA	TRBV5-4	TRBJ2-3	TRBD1	CASSLATGGTDTQYF	TGTGCCAGCAGCTTGGCCACAGGGGGCACAGATACGCAGTATTTT
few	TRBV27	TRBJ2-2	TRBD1	CASKDRGTTGELFF	TGTGCCAGCAAGGACAGGGGAACGACCGGGGAGCTGTTTTTT
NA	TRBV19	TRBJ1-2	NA	CAGRDEVGYTF	TGTGCCGGGAGGGATGAAGTTGGCTACACCTTC
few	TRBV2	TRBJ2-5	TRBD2	CASSPGGEGETQYF	TGTGCCAGCAGCCCGGGAGGGGAGGGGGAGACCCAGTACTTC
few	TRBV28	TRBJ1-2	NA	CASSFAQGYGYTF	TGTGCCAGCAGTTTCGCTCAGGGCTATGGCTACACCTTC
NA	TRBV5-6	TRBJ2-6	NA	CASSPGYAAGGANVLTF	TGTGCCAGCAGCCCCGGGTATGCGGCGGGTGGGGCCAACGTCCTGACTTTC
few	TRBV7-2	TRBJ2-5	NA	CASSSSRKTQYF	TGTGCCAGCAGCTCCTCGCGGAAGACCCAGTACTTC
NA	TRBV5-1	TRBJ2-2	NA	CASSTRGTGELFF	TGCGCCAGCAGCACCAGAGGCACCGGGGAGCTGTTTTTT
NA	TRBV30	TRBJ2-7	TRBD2	CASRGTSGYEQYF	TGTGCCTCCAGGGGGACTAGCGGTTACGAGCAGTACTTC
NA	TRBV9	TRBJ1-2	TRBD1	CASSSPGQFYGYTF	TGTGCCAGCAGCTCACCGGGACAGTTCTATGGCTACACCTTC
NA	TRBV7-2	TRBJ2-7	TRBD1	CASSRDRAYEQYF	TGTGCCAGCAGCCGGGACAGGGCCTACGAGCAGTACTTC
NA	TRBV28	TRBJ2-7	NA	CASSPPTVRGHEQYF	TGTGCCAGCAGTCCTCCGACCGTCAGGGGCCACGAGCAGTACTTC
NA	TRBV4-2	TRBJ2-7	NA	CASSQDRVSYEQYF	TGTGCCAGCAGCCAAGACAGGGTCTCCTACGAGCAGTACTTC
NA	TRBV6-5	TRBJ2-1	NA	CASSHTSRYNEQFF	TGTGCCAGCAGTCACACTAGCAGATACAATGAGCAGTTCTTC
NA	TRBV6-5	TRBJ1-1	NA	CASSYPEGF	TGTGCCAGCAGTTACCCCGAGGGCTTT